This record concerns one T cell receptor beta chain sequence. These data come from a study of PD-L1 blockade in urothelial cancer. On the study more broadly: It was around 2014 that patients started atezolizumab at 1,200 mg intravenously every 3 weeks.

Method: immunoSEQ multiplex PCR; TCRdb's copy keeps in-frame clones and lacks some. The table includes 35,000 to 55,000 clones, about four fifths detected once. CDR1 PRHDT and CDR2 FYEKMQ come from the germline V gene (reference sequence). Deletions cut 3 bases from V and 2 bases from J, with 16 bases between. This CDR3 comprises 16 residues. The genes are TRBV13 and TRBJ1-1, with D hard to call. The clonotype comes from a man between 70 and 80 years old with urothelial cancer. The sample here was PBMCs, taken around atezolizumab (anti-PD-L1) treatment. The CDR3 is CASSFRLGGANTEAFF. Here the CDR3 DNA reads TGTGCCAGCAGCTTTAGATTGGGAGGAGCAAACACTGAAGCTTTCTTT.